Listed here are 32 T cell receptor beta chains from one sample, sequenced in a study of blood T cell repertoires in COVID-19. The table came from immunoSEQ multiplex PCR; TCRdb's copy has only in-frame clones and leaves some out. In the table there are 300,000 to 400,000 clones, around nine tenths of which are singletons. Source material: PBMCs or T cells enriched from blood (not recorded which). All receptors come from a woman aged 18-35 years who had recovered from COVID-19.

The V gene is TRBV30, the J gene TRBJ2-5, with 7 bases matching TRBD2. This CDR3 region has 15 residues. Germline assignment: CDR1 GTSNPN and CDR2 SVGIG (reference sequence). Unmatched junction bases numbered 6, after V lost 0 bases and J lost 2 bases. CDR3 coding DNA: TGTGCCTGGAGTGTACGCGGGGGAAAACAAGAGACCCAGTACTTC. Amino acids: CAWSVRGGKQETQYF.

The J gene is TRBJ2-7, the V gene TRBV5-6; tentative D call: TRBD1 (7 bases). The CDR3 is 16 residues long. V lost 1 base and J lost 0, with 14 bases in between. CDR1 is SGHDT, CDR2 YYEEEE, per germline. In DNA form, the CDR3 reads TGTGCCAGCAGCTTGACTACAGGGGACTTCTCCTACGAGCAGTACTTC. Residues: CASSLTTGDFSYEQYF.

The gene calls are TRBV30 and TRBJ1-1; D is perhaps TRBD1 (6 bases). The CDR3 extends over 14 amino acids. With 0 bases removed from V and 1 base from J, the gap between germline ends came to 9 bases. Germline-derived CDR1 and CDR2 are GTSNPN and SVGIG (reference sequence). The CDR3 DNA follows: TGTGCCTGGAGTGTGAGGGGGGGGAACACTGAAGCTTTCTTT. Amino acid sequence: CAWSVRGGNTEAFF. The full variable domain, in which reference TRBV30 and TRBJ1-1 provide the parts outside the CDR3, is SQTIHQWPATLVQPVGSPLSLECTVEGTSNPNLYWYRQAAGRGLQLLFYSVGIGQISSEVPQNLSASRPQDRQFILSSKKLLLSDSGFYLCAWSVRGGNTEAFFGQGTRLTVV.

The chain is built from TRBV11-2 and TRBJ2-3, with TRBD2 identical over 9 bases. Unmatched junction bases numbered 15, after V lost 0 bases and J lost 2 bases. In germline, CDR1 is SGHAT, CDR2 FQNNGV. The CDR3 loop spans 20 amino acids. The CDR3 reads CASSLEGKASGGTLTDTQYF. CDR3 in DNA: TGTGCCAGCAGCTTAGAGGGTAAGGCCAGCGGGGGGACCCTCACAGATACGCAGTATTTT.

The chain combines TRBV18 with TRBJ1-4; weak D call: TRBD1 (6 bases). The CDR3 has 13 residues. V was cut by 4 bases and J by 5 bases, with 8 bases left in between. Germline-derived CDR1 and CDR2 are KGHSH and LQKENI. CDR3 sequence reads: CASSRDTNEKLFF. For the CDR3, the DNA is TGTGCCAGCTCACGGGACACAAATGAAAAACTGTTTTTT.

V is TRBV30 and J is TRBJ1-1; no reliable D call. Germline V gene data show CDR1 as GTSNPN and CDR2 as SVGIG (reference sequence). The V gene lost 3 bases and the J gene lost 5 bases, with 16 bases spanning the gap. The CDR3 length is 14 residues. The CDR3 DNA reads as TGTGCCTGGAGGGCCCAGGTGTGGGCAACTGAAGCTTTCTTT. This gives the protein CAWRAQVWATEAFF.

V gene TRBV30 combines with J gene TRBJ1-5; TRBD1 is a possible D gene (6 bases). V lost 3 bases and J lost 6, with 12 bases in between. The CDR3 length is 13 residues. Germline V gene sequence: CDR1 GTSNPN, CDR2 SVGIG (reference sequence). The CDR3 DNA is TGTGCCTGGAGCCACAGGGAAAGTCAGCCCCAGCATTTT. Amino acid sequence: CAWSHRESQPQHF. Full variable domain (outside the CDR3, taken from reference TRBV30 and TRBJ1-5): SQTIHQWPATLVQPVGSPLSLECTVEGTSNPNLYWYRQAAGRGLQLLFYSVGIGQISSEVPQNLSASRPQDRQFILSSKKLLLSDSGFYLCAWSHRESQPQHFGDGTRLSIL.

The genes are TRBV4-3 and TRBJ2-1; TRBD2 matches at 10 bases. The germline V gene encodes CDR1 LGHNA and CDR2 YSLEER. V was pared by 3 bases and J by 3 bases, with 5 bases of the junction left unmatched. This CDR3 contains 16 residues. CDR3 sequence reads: CASSQDSGGFYNEQFF. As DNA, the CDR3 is TGCGCCAGCAGCCAGGATAGCGGGGGGTTCTACAATGAGCAGTTCTTC.

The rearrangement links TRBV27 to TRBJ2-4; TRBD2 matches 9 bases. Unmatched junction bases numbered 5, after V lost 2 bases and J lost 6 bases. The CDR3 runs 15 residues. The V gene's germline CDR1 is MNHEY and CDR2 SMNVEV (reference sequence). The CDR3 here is CASSLRRGGGNIQYF. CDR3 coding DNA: TGTGCCAGCAGTTTAAGGCGGGGGGGCGGAAACATTCAGTACTTC.

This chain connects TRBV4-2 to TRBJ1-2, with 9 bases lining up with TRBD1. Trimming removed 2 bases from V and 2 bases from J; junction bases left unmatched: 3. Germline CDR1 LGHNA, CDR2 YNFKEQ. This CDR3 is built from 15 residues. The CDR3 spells CASSQWDRANYGYTF. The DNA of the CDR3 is TGTGCCAGCAGCCAATGGGACAGGGCGAACTATGGCTACACCTTC.

CDR3 sequence: CASSSGQSSYNEQFF. The CDR3 DNA sequence: TGCGCCAGCAGTTCGGGACAGAGCTCCTACAATGAGCAGTTCTTC. This chain connects TRBV5-1 to TRBJ2-1; 7 bases align to TRBD1. The CDR3 loop spans 15 amino acids. CDR1 and CDR2 from the germline V gene are SGHRS and YFSETQ. The V segment lost 5 bases and the J segment 0 bases; nucleotides outside the gene matches: 5. The variable domain in full, completed from reference TRBV5-1 and TRBJ2-1, reads KAGVTQTPRYLIKTRGQQVTLSCSPISGHRSVSWYQQTPGQGLQFLFEYFSETQRNKGNFPGRFSGRQFSNSRSEMNVSTLELGDSALYLCASSSGQSSYNEQFFGPGTRLTVL.

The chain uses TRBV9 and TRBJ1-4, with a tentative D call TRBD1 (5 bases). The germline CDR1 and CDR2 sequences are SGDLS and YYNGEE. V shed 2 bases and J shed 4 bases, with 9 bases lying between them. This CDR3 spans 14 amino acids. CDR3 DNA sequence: TGTGCCAGCAGCGTCGGGAGGGGTAATGAAAAACTGTTTTTT. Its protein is CASSVGRGNEKLFF.

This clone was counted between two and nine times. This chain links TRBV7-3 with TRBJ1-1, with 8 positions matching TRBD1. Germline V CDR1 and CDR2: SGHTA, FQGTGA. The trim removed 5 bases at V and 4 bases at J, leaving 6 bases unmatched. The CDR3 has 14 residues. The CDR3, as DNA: TGTGCCAGCAGCCAAACAGGGGGGAGCACTGAAGCTTTCTTT. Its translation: CASSQTGGSTEAFF.

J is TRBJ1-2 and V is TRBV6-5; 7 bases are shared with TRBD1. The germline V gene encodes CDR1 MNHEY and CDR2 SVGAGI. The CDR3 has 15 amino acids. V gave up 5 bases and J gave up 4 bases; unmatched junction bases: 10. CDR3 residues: CASSHETGYGYGYTF. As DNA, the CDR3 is TGTGCCAGCAGTCATGAGACAGGGTATGGCTATGGCTACACCTTC.

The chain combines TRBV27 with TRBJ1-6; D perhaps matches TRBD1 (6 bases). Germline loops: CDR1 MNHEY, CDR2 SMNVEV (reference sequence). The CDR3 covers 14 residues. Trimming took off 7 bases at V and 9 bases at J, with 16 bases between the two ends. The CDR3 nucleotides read TGTGCCAGCACCCTACAGGGATTTAGTTCACCCCTCCACTTT. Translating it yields CASTLQGFSSPLHF.

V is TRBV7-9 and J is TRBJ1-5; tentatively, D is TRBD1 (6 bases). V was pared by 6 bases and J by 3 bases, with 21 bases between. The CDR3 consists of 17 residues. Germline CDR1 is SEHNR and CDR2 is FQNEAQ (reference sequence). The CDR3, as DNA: TGTGCCAGCAGGGCCGGACTCACGGGACAAGACAATCAGCCCCAGCATTTT. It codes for CASRAGLTGQDNQPQHF.

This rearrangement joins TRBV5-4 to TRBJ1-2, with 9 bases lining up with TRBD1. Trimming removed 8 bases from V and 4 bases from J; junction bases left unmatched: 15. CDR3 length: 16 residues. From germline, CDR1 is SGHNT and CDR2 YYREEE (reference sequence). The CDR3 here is CASKDRGRGVVYGYTF. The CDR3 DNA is TGTGCCAGTAAGGACAGGGGCCGTGGAGTGGTCTATGGCTACACCTTC.

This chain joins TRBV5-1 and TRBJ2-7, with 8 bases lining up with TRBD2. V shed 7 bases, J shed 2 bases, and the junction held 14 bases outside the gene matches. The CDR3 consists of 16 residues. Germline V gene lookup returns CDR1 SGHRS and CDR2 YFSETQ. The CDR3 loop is CASRAASGLYTYEQYF. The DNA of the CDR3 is TGCGCCAGCCGTGCGGCTAGCGGGCTTTACACCTACGAGCAGTACTTC.

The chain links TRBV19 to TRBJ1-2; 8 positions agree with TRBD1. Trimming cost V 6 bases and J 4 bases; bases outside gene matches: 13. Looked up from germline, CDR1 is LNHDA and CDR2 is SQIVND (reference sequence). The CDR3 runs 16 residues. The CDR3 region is CASSKKTGTGPYGYTF. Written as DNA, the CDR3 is TGTGCCAGTAGCAAAAAAACCGGGACAGGCCCCTATGGCTACACCTTC.

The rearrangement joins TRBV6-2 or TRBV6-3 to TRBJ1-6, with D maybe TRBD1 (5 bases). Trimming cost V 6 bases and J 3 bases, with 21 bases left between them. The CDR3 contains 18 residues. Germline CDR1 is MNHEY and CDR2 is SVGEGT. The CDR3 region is CASSRDSLNPVYNSPLHF. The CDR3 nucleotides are TGTGCCAGCAGCCGGGACTCACTTAACCCGGTCTATAATTCACCCCTCCACTTT.

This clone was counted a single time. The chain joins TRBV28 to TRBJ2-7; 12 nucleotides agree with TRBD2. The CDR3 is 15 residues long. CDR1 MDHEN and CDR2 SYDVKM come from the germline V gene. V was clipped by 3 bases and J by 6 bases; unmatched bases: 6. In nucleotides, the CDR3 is TGTGCCAGCAGTTTCCGACTAGCGGGGGCCCCCGAGCAGTACTTC. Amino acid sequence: CASSFRLAGAPEQYF.

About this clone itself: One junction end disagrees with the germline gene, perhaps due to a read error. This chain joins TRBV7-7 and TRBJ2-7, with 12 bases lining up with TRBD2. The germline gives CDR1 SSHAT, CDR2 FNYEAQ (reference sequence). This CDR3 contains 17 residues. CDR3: CASSLAPTSGGPYEQYF. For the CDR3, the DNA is TGTGCTAGCAGCTTAGCCCCGACTAGCGGGGGACCCTACGAGCAGTACTTC.

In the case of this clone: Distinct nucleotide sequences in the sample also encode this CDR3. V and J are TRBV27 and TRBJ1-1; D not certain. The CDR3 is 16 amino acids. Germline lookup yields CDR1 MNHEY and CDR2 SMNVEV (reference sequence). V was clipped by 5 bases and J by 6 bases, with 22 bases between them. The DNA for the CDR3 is TGTGCCAGCAGTACAAAGGCAGGCTGGGCGGGCGCTGAAGCTTTCTTT. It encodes CASSTKAGWAGAEAFF.

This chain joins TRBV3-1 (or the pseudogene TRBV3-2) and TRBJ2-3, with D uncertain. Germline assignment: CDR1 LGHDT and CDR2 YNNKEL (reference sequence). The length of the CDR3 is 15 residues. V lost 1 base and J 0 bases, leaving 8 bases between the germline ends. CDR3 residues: CASSQAPLSTDTQYF. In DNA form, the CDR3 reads TGTGCCAGCAGCCAAGCCCCCCTCAGCACAGATACGCAGTATTTT.

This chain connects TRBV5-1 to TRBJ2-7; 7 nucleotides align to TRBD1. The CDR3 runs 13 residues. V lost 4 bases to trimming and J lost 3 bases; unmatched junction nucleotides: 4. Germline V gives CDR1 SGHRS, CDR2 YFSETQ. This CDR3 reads CASSQGQSYEQYF. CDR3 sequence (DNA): TGCGCCAGCAGCCAGGGACAGAGCTACGAGCAGTACTTC.

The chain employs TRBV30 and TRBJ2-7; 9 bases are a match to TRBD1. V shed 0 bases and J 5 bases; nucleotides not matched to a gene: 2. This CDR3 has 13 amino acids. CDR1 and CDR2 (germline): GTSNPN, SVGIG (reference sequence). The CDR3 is CAWSVRQGDEQYF. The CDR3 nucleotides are TGTGCCTGGAGTGTACGACAGGGGGACGAGCAGTACTTC.

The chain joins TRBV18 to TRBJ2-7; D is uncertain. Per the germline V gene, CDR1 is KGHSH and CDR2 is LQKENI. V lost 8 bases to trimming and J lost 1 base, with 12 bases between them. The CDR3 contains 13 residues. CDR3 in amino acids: CASSPYTSYEQYF. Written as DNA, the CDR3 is TGTGCCAGCAGTCCTTATACATCCTACGAGCAGTACTTC.

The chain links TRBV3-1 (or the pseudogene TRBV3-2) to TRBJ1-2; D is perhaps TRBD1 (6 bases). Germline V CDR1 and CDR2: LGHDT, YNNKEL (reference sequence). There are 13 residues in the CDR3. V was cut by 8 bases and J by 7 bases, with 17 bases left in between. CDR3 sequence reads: CASSLERGGGYTF. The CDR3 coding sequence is TGTGCCAGCTCCTTGGAGAGGGGGGGTGGCTACACCTTC.

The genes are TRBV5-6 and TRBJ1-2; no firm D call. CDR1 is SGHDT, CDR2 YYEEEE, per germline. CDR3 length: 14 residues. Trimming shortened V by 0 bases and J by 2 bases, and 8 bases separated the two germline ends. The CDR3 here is CASSLEGRNYGYTF. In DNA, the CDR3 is TGTGCCAGCAGCTTGGAAGGGAGAAACTATGGCTACACCTTC.

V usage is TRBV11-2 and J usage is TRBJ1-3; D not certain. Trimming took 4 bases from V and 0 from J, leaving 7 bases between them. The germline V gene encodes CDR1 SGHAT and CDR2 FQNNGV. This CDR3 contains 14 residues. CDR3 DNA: TGTGCCAGCAGCTCCCCAGTCTCTGGAAACACCATATATTTT. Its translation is CASSSPVSGNTIYF.

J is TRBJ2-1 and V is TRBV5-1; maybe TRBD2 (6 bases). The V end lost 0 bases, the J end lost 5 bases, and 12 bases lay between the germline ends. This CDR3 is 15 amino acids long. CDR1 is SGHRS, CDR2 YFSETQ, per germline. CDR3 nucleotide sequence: TGCGCCAGCAGCTTGGTCGGCGGGGCCGACAATGAGCAGTTCTTC. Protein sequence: CASSLVGGADNEQFF.

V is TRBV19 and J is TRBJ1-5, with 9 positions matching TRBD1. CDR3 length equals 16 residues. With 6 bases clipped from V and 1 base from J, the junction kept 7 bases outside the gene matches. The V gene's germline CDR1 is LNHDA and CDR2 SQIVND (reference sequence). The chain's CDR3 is CASRLTGGESNQPQHF. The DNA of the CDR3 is TGTGCCAGTAGGCTAACAGGGGGCGAGAGCAATCAGCCCCAGCATTTT.